This T cell receptor beta chain was obtained from a study of early T cells in non-severe SARS-CoV-2 infection. Whole-study context: Bulk RNA taken from unsorted whole blood was sequenced, leaving chains unpaired. Study findings and constraints: Lookups in VDJdb leaned toward anti-spike CD8 responses and missed private and CD4 specificities.

Individual cDNA molecules each received unique molecular identifiers attached to them. From the 5' RACE reads, TCRdb called clonotypes with MiXCR, one entry per CDR3 protein. The sample has 80,000 to 95,000 distinct CDR3 sequences; 16% are singletons. Germline values: CDR1 SGHRS, CDR2 YFSETQ. The ends were cut back, 0 bases at V and 1 base at J, with 7 bases in the middle. The CDR3 runs 14 residues. Comment on this clonotype: Its antigen is still unknown.

The chain carries TRBV5-1 and TRBJ2-5, with no clear D. This clonotype was sampled from an adult who was a healthcare worker with PCR-confirmed SARS-CoV-2 infection or an uninfected control (not recorded which). The input for sequencing was whole blood, taken at baseline. CDR3 DNA sequence: TGCGCCAGCAGCTTGGGACCGACCCAAGAGACCCAGTACTTC. Amino acids: CASSLGPTQETQYF.